This TCR beta chain was identified during a study of cytomegalovirus exposure and HLA in healthy donors. PCR employed 60 Vbeta and 13 Jbeta primers. TCRdb's table, derived via immunoSEQ multiplex PCR, lists solely in-frame clones and lacks some. The repertoire holds about 160,000 clones, with 80% as singletons. Despite likely unrecorded immune exposures, the donors were nominally healthy at the time of sampling. Study outcomes and limitations: In a later analysis, productive TCRs from donors in an Asian-associated ancestry cluster reportedly carried fewer N-insertions than the cohort mean. In a later analysis, several top co-occurrence clusters appeared linked to parvovirus B19, influenza, CMV and Epstein-Barr virus. Data from an earlier analysis indicated that most TCR beta V segments were productive either about 87% or about 30% of the time.

A remark on this clone: Its specificity is unknown.

V gave up 5 bases and J gave up 7 bases, with 9 bases separating them. The CDR3 covers 11 residues. CDR1 SGHTA and CDR2 FQGNSA come from the germline V gene. Source material: PBMCs. The sequence came from a man aged 25 to 40 in good health and CMV-seronegative. The chain couples TRBV7-2 to TRBJ2-7, with D perhaps matching TRBD2 (6 bases). The CDR3 DNA follows: TGTGCCAGCAGCCTCCGGGAGGAGCAGTACTTC. Translated, it gives CASSLREEQYF.